One T cell receptor (beta chain) is described in this entry. Its cognate antigen is unknown. Sequencing used immunoSEQ multiplex PCR; TCRdb keeps in-frame clones, though not all of them. The sample includes around 86,000 clones, roughly 80% of them seen just once. The trim removed 6 bases at V and 2 bases at J, leaving 2 bases unmatched. Per germline, CDR1 SGHRS and CDR2 YFSETQ. The CDR3 has 12 residues. The sample comes from a study of radiotherapy plus CTLA-4 blockade in lung cancer. Findings and caveats of the study: Per reports, early blood T cell clone dynamics, plus interferon-beta, forecast response most strongly. Following radiotherapy plus ipilimumab, tumor-derived TCR clones expanded in the blood.

The chain is built from TRBV5-1 and TRBJ2-7; 7 bases are shared with TRBD2. The sample in question was peripheral blood, obtained from a patient treated with radiotherapy plus ipilimumab. This clonotype originated in a human donor with non-small cell lung cancer who had stable disease on radiotherapy plus ipilimumab. CDR3 DNA: TGCGCCAGCAAGCGGGATGCCTACGAGCAGTACTTC. Its protein is CASKRDAYEQYF. The complete variable domain, with remaining parts taken from reference TRBV5-1 and TRBJ2-7, reads KAGVTQTPRYLIKTRGQQVTLSCSPISGHRSVSWYQQTPGQGLQFLFEYFSETQRNKGNFPGRFSGRQFSNSRSEMNVSTLELGDSALYLCASKRDAYEQYFGPGTRLTVT.